This T cell receptor beta chain was captured by sequencing in a study of PD-1 blockade in classical Hodgkin lymphoma. Study outcomes and limitations: What drove the repertoire differences, possibly disease activity or prior therapy, has not been defined. Nivolumab initiation under 1 year post-ASCT meant exclusion.

This clone counts as medium-sized. Its specificity is not known. V was clipped by 9 bases and J by 13 bases; unmatched bases: 16. Per germline, CDR1 SNHLY and CDR2 FYNNEI. CDR3 length: 13 residues. This table comes from immunoSEQ multiplex PCR, and its TCRdb copy is limited to in-frame clones, with some not included. This sample has around 20,000 clones, with over 65% found just once. In every patient, relapse followed autologous stem cell transplantation, while exposure to brentuximab vedotin differed. The source was peripheral blood mononuclear cells (PBMCs), collected before the second cycle of nivolumab. The receptor comes from a human donor with classical Hodgkin lymphoma. The chain recombines TRBV2 with TRBJ1-2, with 8 bases that match TRBD1. CDR3 protein: CASLFLAGGFGTF. In DNA, the CDR3 is TGTGCCAGTCTATTCCTGGCAGGGGGCTTTGGCACCTTC. Full variable domain (remainder filled in from reference TRBV2 and TRBJ1-2): EPEVTQTPSHQVTQMGQEVILRCVPISNHLYFYWYRQILGQKVEFLVSFYNNEISEKSEIFDDQFSVERPDGSNFTLKIRSTKLEDSAMYFCASLFLAGGFGTFGSGTRLTVV.